This TCR beta chain was sequenced during a study of regulatory T cells in long-lasting Graves disease. Findings of the study overall: Few sampled subjects may have lowered accuracy.

This clonotype was seen ten or more times. Its antigen is still unknown. Through Arm-PCR of CDR3 regions and iRepertoire HTBI primers, TCR beta libraries were built. In TCRdb, the multiplex PCR reads were re-called with MiXCR into one record per CDR3 protein. The sample lists 350,000 to 500,000 distinct CDR3 sequences; 14% were seen once. Time point meaning: newly diagnosed GD, antithyroid drugs for less than 3 months. Making the TCR library involved RNA that had been extracted from PBMCs. The CDR3 totals 15 residues. V was trimmed by 0 bases and J by 2 bases, leaving 11 bases between them. Germline-derived CDR1 and CDR2 are SGHRS and YFSETQ. The sample was also linked to a second study, of T cells in Graves' hyperthyroidism and ophthalmopathy. As reported in that work: Diagnosis of hyperthyroidism was new in patients aged 18 to 65, and its duration was under 2 months. The HTBI primer set served for first-round RT-PCR of the TCR CDR3.

V is TRBV5-1 and J is TRBJ1-2; no firm D call. The sample here was peripheral blood mononuclear cells (PBMCs), taken at new diagnosis, from a patient treated with antithyroid drugs. The receptor was isolated from a woman in her forties or fifties with Graves disease. The CDR3 region has the DNA TGCGCCAGCAGCTTGGCGGGAGCAACCAACTATGGCTACACCTTC. Protein product: CASSLAGATNYGYTF.